What follows are 9 T cell receptor beta chains derived from one specimen sequenced in a study of blood T cell repertoires in COVID-19. Sequencing used immunoSEQ multiplex PCR; TCRdb keeps in-frame clones, though not all of them. The data hold about 200,000 clones, with 80% to 90% observed a single time. The specimen was PBMCs or T cells enriched from blood (not recorded which). Receptors were obtained from a woman aged 40 to 50 with acute COVID-19.

This clone is a singleton in its sample. This chain links TRBV9 with TRBJ2-3; 7 nucleotides align to TRBD1. V was pared by 0 bases and J by 2 bases, with 3 bases of the junction left unmatched. Germline V gene sequence: CDR1 SGDLS, CDR2 YYNGEE. The CDR3 is made up of 15 amino acids. The CDR3 coding sequence is TGTGCCAGCAGCGTAGAGGGACAGAACACAGATACGCAGTATTTT. It specifies CASSVEGQNTDTQYF. The full variable domain, completed using reference TRBV9 and TRBJ2-3, is DSGVTQTPKHLITATGQRVTLRCSPRSGDLSVYWYQQSLDQGLQFLIQYYNGEERAKGNILERFSAQQFPDLHSELNLSSLELGDSALYFCASSVEGQNTDTQYFGPGTRLTVL.

V is TRBV2 and J is TRBJ1-6; 7 positions agree with TRBD1. Germline-derived CDR1 and CDR2 are SNHLY and FYNNEI. The CDR3 sequence is 17 residues long. Trimming cost V 5 bases and J 0 bases; bases outside gene matches: 7. The CDR3 DNA sequence: TGTGCCAGCAGTCCTGACAGGGCGGGCTCCTATAATTCACCCCTCCACTTT. Protein sequence: CASSPDRAGSYNSPLHF.

The chain carries TRBV28 and TRBJ2-7; 7 positions agree with TRBD2. The CDR3 has 14 amino acids. Germline assignment: CDR1 MDHEN and CDR2 SYDVKM. Unmatched junction bases numbered 2, after V lost 3 bases and J lost 0 bases. The CDR3 region is CASSLERDSYEQYF. The CDR3 bases are TGTGCCAGCAGTTTGGAGCGGGACTCCTACGAGCAGTACTTC.

Details on this clone: This sample includes further DNA sequences coding for the same CDR3. The V gene is TRBV3-1 (or the pseudogene TRBV3-2), the J gene TRBJ2-3, with 11 bases lining up with TRBD2. CDR3 length: 15 amino acids. The V gene's germline CDR1 is LGHDT and CDR2 YNNKEL (reference sequence). V dropped 4 bases and J dropped 3; count of bases not matched to a gene: 3. The CDR3 nucleotides read TGTGCCAGCAGCCCCACTAGCGGGAGTACAGATACGCAGTATTTT. Protein sequence: CASSPTSGSTDTQYF.

This chain links TRBV7-9 with TRBJ1-1; TRBD1 agrees at 10 bases. Germline V gene data show CDR1 as SEHNR and CDR2 as FQNEAQ (reference sequence). V was pared by 2 bases and J by 7 bases, with 4 bases of the junction left unmatched. This CDR3 is 14 amino acids long. The CDR3, as DNA: TGTGCCAGCAGCTTACGGGACAGGGGAAGTGAAGCTTTCTTT. It is translated as CASSLRDRGSEAFF.

The gene calls are TRBV2 and TRBJ1-4, with TRBD1 matching over 8 bases. The V and J ends lost 6 bases and 7 bases, in that order; junction bases with no gene match: 4. The germline V gene encodes CDR1 SNHLY and CDR2 FYNNEI. The CDR3 is 13 amino acids. The CDR3 DNA follows: TGTGCCAGCAGAACAGGGGGAGTTGAAAAACTGTTTTTT. Translating it yields CASRTGGVEKLFF.

The chain recombines TRBV5-5 with TRBJ2-1, with TRBD2 as a possible D gene (5 bases). V lost 5 bases to trimming and J lost 0 bases, with 9 bases between them. Germline V gene data show CDR1 as SGHKS and CDR2 as YYEKEE (reference sequence). This CDR3 is built from 14 residues. The CDR3 region has the DNA TGTGCCAGCAGGGCTGGAGGCTCCTACAATGAGCAGTTCTTC. Residues: CASRAGGSYNEQFF.

The rearrangement links TRBV28 to TRBJ2-7, with D tentatively TRBD2 (6 bases). CDR1 and CDR2 (germline): MDHEN, SYDVKM. The CDR3 consists of 15 residues. The ends were cut back, 7 bases at V and 0 bases at J, with 16 bases in the middle. The CDR3 reads CASKPTGGTSYEQYF. In DNA form, the CDR3 reads TGTGCCAGCAAACCGACTGGCGGGACCTCCTACGAGCAGTACTTC.

The rearrangement joins TRBV27 to TRBJ2-7; 7 nucleotides agree with TRBD1. J was trimmed by 2 bases and V by 5 bases; bases with no gene match: 9. Germline V CDR1 and CDR2: MNHEY, SMNVEV (reference sequence). This CDR3 is built from 15 residues. The CDR3, as DNA: TGTGCCAGCAGTCCCCCCGCCGGGACAGCCTACGAGCAGTACTTC. It yields the protein CASSPPAGTAYEQYF.